A single sample gave rise to the 2 T cell receptor beta chains below, sequenced in a study of cytomegalovirus exposure and HLA in healthy donors. Profiling relied on immunoSEQ multiplex PCR, and the TCRdb table lists in-frame clones only, not all of them. The sample lists over 50,000 clones; almost 95% were seen once. Specimen: PBMCs. These receptors were collected from a man aged 18 to 30 in good health and CMV-seropositive.

The V call is TRBV27, the J call TRBJ2-2, with TRBD1 matching 9 bases. The CDR3 is 16 amino acids. Per germline, CDR1 MNHEY and CDR2 SMNVEV (reference sequence). V gave up 3 bases and J gave up 5 bases; unmatched junction bases: 7. DNA for the CDR3: TGTGCCAGCAGTTTCTCCGCGACAGGGGGAACCGGGGAGCTGTTTTTT. This codes for CASSFSATGGTGELFF.

This clone was recorded only once. The chain combines TRBV30 with TRBJ2-2, with TRBD1 matching 8 bases. From germline, CDR1 is GTSNPN and CDR2 SVGIG (reference sequence). Trimming at V came to 3 bases and at J to 7 bases, leaving 10 bases not matched to a gene. The CDR3 length is 15 residues. CDR3 nucleotides: TGTGCCTGGAGGCAGCGGACAGGGTATTACGGGGAGCTGTTTTTT. Amino acids: CAWRQRTGYYGELFF. Full variable domain (missing parts from reference TRBV30 and TRBJ2-2): SQTIHQWPATLVQPVGSPLSLECTVEGTSNPNLYWYRQAAGRGLQLLFYSVGIGQISSEVPQNLSASRPQDRQFILSSKKLLLSDSGFYLCAWRQRTGYYGELFFGEGSRLTVL.